This entry features one T cell receptor beta chain sequence. This sample is drawn from a study of radiation and T cells in renal cell carcinoma. For the study at large: Nephrectomy followed 15 Gy stereotactic body radiation by 4 weeks.

Assay used: immunoSEQ multiplex PCR; TCRdb lists only in-frame clones, some missing. The repertoire holds 100,000 to 150,000 clones, 85% to 90% seen once, with almost 6% in the top ten. Noted time point: blood 2 weeks post-SBRT. Treatment defined: 15 Gy SBRT to primary tumor, nephrectomy 4 weeks later. This renal cell carcinoma was of the clear cell type. Germline loops: CDR1 SGDLS, CDR2 YYNGEE. The CDR3 has 17 residues. V was shortened by 0 bases and J by 2 bases, with 15 bases between the two germline ends. This sequence joins TRBV9 and TRBJ1-3; possibly TRBD1 for D (6 bases). This TCR was recovered from a woman between 65 and 79 years old with renal cell carcinoma. Sequences were derived from blood, sampled from a patient whose treatment included radiotherapy and nephrectomy. The CDR3, as DNA: TGTGCCAGCAGCGTAGCCCAGGGGTTGTATGCTGGAAACACCATATATTTT. Protein product: CASSVAQGLYAGNTIYF.